One and the same sample provided the 9 T cell receptor beta chains below, sequenced in a study of blood T cell repertoires in COVID-19. Using immunoSEQ multiplex PCR, the repertoire was profiled, and TCRdb retains in-frame clones only, with some absent. The table has tens of thousands of clones, roughly nine tenths seen once. The specimen was peripheral blood. These receptor sequences come from a woman aged 45-65 years in a cohort sampled during active COVID-19.

The chain uses TRBV3-1 (or the pseudogene TRBV3-2) and TRBJ1-6, with TRBD1 as a possible D gene (5 bases). The CDR3 has 16 residues. CDR1 LGHDT and CDR2 YNNKEL come from the germline V gene (reference sequence). The ends were cut back, 4 bases at V and 5 bases at J, with 15 bases in the middle. CDR3 sequence reads: CASSPPPDTHNSPLHF. The CDR3 DNA is TGTGCCAGCAGCCCCCCCCCGGACACACATAATTCACCCCTCCACTTT.

The chain's CDR3 is CASTLKGGASSGANVLTF. The CDR3 nucleotides read TGTGCCAGCACACTAAAGGGGGGGGCCAGCTCTGGGGCCAACGTCCTGACTTTC. The chain uses TRBV2 and TRBJ2-6; weak D call: TRBD2 (7 bases). Germline V gene lookup returns CDR1 SNHLY and CDR2 FYNNEI. V was trimmed by 7 bases and J by 0 bases, leaving 19 bases between them. The CDR3 is made up of 18 amino acids. Drawing the rest from reference TRBV2 and TRBJ2-6, the complete variable domain is EPEVTQTPSHQVTQMGQEVILRCVPISNHLYFYWYRQILGQKVEFLVSFYNNEISEKSEIFDDQFSVERPDGSNFTLKIRSTKLEDSAMYFCASTLKGGASSGANVLTFGAGSRLTVL.

The CDR3 here is CASRPSQADTEAFF. CDR3 nucleotides: TGTGCCAGCCGCCCGTCACAGGCGGACACTGAAGCTTTCTTT. This chain joins TRBV5-5 and TRBJ1-1; TRBD1 might be the D (5 bases). The germline V gene has CDR1 SGHKS and CDR2 YYEKEE (reference sequence). CDR3 size: 14 residues. Trimming took 7 bases from V and 3 from J, leaving 16 bases between them. The whole variable domain, filled in from reference TRBV5-5 and TRBJ1-1, reads DAGVTQSPTHLIKTRGQQVTLRCSPISGHKSVSWYQQVLGQGPQFIFQYYEKEERGRGNFPDRFSARQFPNYSSELNVNALLLGDSALYLCASRPSQADTEAFFGQGTRLTVV.

This chain connects TRBV3-1 (or the pseudogene TRBV3-2) to TRBJ1-1; weak D call: TRBD1 (5 bases). The germline V and J ends were trimmed by 4 bases and 12 bases, with 21 bases remaining between them. The CDR3 has 14 residues. Germline-derived CDR1 and CDR2 are LGHDT and YNNKEL (reference sequence). CDR3 coding DNA: TGTGCCAGCAGCCGGACAACCACGGCCAGGAATACTTTCTTT. Its protein product is CASSRTTTARNTFF.

The rearrangement uses TRBV6-5 and TRBJ1-2; D not resolved. This CDR3 has 13 residues. Germline V gives CDR1 MNHEY, CDR2 SVGAGI. The V end lost 6 bases, the J end lost 0 bases, and 8 bases lay between the germline ends. DNA for the CDR3: TGTGCCAGCAGGTCCAGGACTAACTATGGCTACACCTTC. Amino acids: CASRSRTNYGYTF.

As concerns this clone: The junction departs from germline at one end; a sequencing error may be responsible. The J gene is TRBJ2-1, the V gene TRBV13; possibly TRBD2 for D (7 bases). The CDR3 spans 15 residues. Germline CDR1 PRHDT, CDR2 FYEKMQ (reference sequence). CDR3 in DNA: TGTGCCAGCAGCCTAGGGGGGGGCTCCTACAATGAGCAGTTCTTC. It is translated as CASSLGGGSYNEQFF. Drawing the rest from reference TRBV13 and TRBJ2-1, the complete variable domain is AAGVIQSPRHLIKEKRETATLKCYPIPRHDTVYWYQQGPGQDPQFLISFYEKMQSDKGSIPDRFSAQQFSDYHSELNMSSLELGDSALYFCASSLGGGSYNEQFFGPGTRLTVL.

This rearrangement joins TRBV11-3 to TRBJ2-5; 10 bases line up with TRBD1. Germline V CDR1 and CDR2: SGHNT, YENEEA. The junction had 5 bases not matched to a gene; V was cut back by 4 bases and J by 3 bases. This CDR3 contains 15 residues. CDR3: CASSSRQGAEETQYF. CDR3 nucleotide sequence: TGTGCCAGCAGCTCCCGACAGGGGGCGGAAGAGACCCAGTACTTC.

CDR3: CASSYSGLAKGYEQYF. CDR3 bases: TGTGCCAGCAGTTACTCCGGACTAGCTAAGGGGTACGAGCAGTACTTC. The chain has TRBV6-5 and TRBJ2-7; 8 bases fit TRBD2. CDR1 is MNHEY and CDR2 is SVGAGI in the germline V gene. CDR3 length: 16 residues. The V and J ends lost 0 bases and 4 bases, in that order; junction bases with no gene match: 8.

The rearrangement uses TRBV5-4 and TRBJ1-1; D might be TRBD1 (5 bases). This CDR3 contains 15 residues. V lost 3 bases to trimming and J lost 3 bases, with 15 bases between them. Germline CDR1 SGHNT, CDR2 YYREEE (reference sequence). For the CDR3, the DNA is TGTGCCAGCAGCTCACCGACGGGGGGAGACACTGAAGCTTTCTTT. It specifies CASSSPTGGDTEAFF. Using reference TRBV5-4 and TRBJ1-1 for the parts outside the CDR3, the full variable domain is ETGVTQSPTHLIKTRGQQVTLRCSSQSGHNTVSWYQQALGQGPQFIFQYYREEENGRGNFPPRFSGLQFPNYSSELNVNALELDDSALYLCASSSPTGGDTEAFFGQGTRLTVV.